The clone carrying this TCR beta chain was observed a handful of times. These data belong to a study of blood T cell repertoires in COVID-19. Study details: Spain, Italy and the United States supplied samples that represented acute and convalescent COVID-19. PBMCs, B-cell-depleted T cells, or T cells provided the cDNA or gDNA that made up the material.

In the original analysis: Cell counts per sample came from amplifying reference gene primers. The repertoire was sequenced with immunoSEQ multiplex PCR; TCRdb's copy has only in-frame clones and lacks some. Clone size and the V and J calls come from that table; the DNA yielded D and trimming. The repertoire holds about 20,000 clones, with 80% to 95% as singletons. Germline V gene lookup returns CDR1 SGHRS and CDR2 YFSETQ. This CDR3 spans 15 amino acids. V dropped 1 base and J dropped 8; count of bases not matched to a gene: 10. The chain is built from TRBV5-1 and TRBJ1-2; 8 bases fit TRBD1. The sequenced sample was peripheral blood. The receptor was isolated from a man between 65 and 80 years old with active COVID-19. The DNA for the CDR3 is TGCGCCAGCAGCTTGATTGGACAGGGTACGACCGGCTACACCTTC. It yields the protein CASSLIGQGTTGYTF.